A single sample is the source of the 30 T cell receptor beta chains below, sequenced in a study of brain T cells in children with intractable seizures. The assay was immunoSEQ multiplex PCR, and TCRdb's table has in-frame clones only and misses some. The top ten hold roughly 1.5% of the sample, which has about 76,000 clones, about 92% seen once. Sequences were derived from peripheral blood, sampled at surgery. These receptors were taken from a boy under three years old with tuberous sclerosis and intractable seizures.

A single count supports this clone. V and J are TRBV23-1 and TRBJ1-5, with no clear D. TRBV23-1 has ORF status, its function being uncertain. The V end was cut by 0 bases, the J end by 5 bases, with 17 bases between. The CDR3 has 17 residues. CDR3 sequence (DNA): TGCGCCAGCAGTCAATCTAAGCCGGCGCCAGGCGATCAGCCCCAGCATTTT. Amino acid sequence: CASSQSKPAPGDQPQHF.

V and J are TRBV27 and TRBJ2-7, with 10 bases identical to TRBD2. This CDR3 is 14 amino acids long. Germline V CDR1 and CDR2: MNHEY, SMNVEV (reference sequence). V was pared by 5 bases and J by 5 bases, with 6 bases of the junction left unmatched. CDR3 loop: CASSQLAGFDEQYF. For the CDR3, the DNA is TGTGCCAGCAGTCAACTAGCGGGATTCGACGAGCAGTACTTC.

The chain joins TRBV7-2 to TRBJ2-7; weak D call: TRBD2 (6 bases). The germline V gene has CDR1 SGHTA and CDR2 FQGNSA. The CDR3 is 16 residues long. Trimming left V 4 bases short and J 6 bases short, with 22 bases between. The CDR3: CASSSRDSGNRGEQYF. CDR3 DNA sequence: TGTGCCAGCAGCTCTCGGGACTCCGGGAATAGGGGCGAGCAGTACTTC.

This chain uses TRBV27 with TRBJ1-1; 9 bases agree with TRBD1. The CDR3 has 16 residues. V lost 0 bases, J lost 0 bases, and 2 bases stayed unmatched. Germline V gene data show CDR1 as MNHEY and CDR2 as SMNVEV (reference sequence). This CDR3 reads CASSLSGQGMNTEAFF. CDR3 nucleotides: TGTGCCAGCAGTTTATCAGGACAGGGGATGAACACTGAAGCTTTCTTT.

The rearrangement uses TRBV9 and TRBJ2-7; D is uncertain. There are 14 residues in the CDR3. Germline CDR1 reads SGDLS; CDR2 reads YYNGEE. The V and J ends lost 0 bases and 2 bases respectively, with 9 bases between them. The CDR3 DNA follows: TGTGCCAGCAGCGTAGGAGGCTCGCCCTACGAGCAGTACTTC. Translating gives CASSVGGSPYEQYF.

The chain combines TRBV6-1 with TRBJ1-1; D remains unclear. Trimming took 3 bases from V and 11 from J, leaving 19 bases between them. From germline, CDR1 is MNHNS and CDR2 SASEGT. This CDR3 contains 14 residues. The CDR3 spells CASSDFRLRHLAFF. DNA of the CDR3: TGTGCCAGCAGTGATTTCCGTTTGCGACACCTCGCTTTCTTT.

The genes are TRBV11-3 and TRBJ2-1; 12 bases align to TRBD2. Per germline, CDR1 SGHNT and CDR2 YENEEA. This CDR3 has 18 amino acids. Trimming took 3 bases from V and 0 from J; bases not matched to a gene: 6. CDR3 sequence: CASSFRTSGTYSYNEQFF. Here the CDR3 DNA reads TGTGCCAGCAGCTTTCGGACTAGCGGGACCTACTCCTACAATGAGCAGTTCTTC.

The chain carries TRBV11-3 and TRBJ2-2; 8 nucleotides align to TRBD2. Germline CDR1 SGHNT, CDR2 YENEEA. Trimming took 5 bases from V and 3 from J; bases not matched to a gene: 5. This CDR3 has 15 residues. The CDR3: CASSREGRYTGELFF. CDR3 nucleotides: TGTGCCAGCAGCCGGGAGGGCCGGTACACCGGGGAGCTGTTTTTT.

The chain's CDR3 is CASSPYLGTQYF. The CDR3 region has the DNA TGTGCCAGCAGCCCGTACCTGGGGACCCAGTACTTC. The rearrangement uses TRBV7-2 and TRBJ2-5, with D uncertain. The CDR3 sequence is 12 residues long. V shed 5 bases and J shed 7 bases, with 11 bases lying between them. The germline V gene has CDR1 SGHTA and CDR2 FQGNSA.

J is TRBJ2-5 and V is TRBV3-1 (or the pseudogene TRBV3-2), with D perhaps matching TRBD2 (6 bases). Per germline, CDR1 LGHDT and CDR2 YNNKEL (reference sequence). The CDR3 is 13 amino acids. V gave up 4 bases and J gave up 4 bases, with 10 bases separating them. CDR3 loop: CASSRGTRETQYF. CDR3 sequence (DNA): TGTGCCAGCAGCCGCGGGACTCGAGAGACCCAGTACTTC.

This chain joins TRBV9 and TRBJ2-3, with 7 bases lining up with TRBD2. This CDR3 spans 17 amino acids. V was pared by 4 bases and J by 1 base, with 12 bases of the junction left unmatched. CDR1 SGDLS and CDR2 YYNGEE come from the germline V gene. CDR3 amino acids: CASSPPGTKFRTDTQYF. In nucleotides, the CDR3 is TGTGCCAGCAGCCCCCCTGGGACTAAATTTCGCACAGATACGCAGTATTTT.

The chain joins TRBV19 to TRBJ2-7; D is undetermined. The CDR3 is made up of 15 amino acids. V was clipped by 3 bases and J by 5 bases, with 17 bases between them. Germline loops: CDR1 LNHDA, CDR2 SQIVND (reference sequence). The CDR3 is CASSISLYVVNEQYF. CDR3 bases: TGTGCCAGTAGTATTTCTCTTTATGTGGTAAACGAGCAGTACTTC.

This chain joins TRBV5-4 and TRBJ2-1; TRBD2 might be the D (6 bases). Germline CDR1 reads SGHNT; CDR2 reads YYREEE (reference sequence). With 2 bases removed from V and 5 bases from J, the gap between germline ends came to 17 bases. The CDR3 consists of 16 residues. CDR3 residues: CASSFPGGTPHNEQFF. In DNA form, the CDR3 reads TGTGCCAGCAGCTTTCCGGGCGGGACTCCCCACAATGAGCAGTTCTTC.

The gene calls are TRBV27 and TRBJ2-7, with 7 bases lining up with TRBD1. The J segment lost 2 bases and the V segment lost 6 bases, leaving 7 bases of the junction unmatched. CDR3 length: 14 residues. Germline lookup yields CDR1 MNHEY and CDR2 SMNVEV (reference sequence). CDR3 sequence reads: CASSHRDRPYEQYF. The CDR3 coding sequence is TGTGCCAGCAGCCACCGGGACAGACCCTACGAGCAGTACTTC.

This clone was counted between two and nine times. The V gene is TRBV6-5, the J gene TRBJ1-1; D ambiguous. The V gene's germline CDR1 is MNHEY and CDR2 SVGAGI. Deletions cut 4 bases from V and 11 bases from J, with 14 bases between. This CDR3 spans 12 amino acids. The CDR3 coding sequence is TGTGCCAGCAGTTCCACCGCCCCGCCGGCTTTCTTT. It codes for CASSSTAPPAFF.

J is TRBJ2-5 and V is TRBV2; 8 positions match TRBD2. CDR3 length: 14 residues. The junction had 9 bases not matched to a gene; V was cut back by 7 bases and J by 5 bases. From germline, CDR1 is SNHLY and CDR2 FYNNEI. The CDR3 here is CASKMRGAHETQYF. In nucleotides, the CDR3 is TGTGCCAGCAAAATGCGGGGGGCCCATGAGACCCAGTACTTC. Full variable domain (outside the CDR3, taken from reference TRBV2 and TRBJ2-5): EPEVTQTPSHQVTQMGQEVILRCVPISNHLYFYWYRQILGQKVEFLVSFYNNEISEKSEIFDDQFSVERPDGSNFTLKIRSTKLEDSAMYFCASKMRGAHETQYFGPGTRLLVL.

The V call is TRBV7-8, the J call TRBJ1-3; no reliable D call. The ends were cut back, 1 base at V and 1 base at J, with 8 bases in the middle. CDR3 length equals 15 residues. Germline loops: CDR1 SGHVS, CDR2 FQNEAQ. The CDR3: CASSLGHPSGNTIYF. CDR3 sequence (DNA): TGTGCCAGCAGCTTAGGACACCCTTCTGGAAACACCATATATTTT.

CDR3 loop: CASSRPGTDPSNYGYTF. CDR3 DNA: TGCGCCAGCAGCCGCCCCGGGACAGACCCGTCTAACTATGGCTACACCTTC. The chain uses TRBV4-1 and TRBJ1-2, with TRBD1 matching over 7 bases. The CDR3 is 17 residues long. Germline V gene lookup returns CDR1 MGHRA and CDR2 YSYEKL. V gave up 4 bases and J gave up 0 bases; unmatched junction bases: 11.

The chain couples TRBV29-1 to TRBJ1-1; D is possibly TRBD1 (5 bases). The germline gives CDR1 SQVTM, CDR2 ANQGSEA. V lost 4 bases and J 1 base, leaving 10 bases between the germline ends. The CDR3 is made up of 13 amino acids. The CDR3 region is CSVAPGQNTEAFF. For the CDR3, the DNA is TGCAGCGTTGCTCCTGGACAGAACACTGAAGCTTTCTTT.

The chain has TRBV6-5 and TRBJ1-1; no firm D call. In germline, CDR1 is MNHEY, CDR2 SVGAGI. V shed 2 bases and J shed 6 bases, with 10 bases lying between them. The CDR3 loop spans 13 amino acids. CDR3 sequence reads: CASSYGGRSEAFF. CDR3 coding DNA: TGTGCCAGCAGTTACGGCGGGAGGTCTGAAGCTTTCTTT.

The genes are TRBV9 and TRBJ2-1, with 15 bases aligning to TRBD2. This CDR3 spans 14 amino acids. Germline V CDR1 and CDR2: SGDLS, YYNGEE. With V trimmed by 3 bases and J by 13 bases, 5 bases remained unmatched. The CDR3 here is CASSARTSGGAQFF. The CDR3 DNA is TGTGCCAGCAGCGCTCGGACTAGCGGGGGGGCTCAGTTCTTC.

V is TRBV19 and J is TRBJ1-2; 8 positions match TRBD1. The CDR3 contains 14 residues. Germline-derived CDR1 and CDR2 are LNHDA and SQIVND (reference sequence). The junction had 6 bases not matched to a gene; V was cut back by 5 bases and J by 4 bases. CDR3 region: CASSGAGGPYGYTF. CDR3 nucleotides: TGTGCCAGTAGTGGGGCAGGGGGCCCCTATGGCTACACCTTC. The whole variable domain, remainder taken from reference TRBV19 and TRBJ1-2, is DGGITQSPKYLFRKEGQNVTLSCEQNLNHDAMYWYRQDPGQGLRLIYYSQIVNDFQKGDIAEGYSVSREKKESFPLTVTSAQKNPTAFYLCASSGAGGPYGYTFGSGTRLTVV.

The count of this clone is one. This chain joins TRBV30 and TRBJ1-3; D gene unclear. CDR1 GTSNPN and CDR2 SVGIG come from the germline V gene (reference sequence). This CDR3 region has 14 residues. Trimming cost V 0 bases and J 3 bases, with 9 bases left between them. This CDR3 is CAWSVGSGGNTIYF. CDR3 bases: TGTGCCTGGAGTGTGGGAAGTGGTGGAAACACCATATATTTT.

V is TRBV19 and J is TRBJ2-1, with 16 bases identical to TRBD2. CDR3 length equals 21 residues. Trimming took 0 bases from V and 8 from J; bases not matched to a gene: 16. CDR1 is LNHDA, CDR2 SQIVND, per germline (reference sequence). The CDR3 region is CASSIDAPGLAGGPGSDEQFF. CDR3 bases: TGTGCCAGTAGTATAGACGCTCCGGGACTAGCGGGAGGGCCAGGGTCGGATGAGCAGTTCTTC.

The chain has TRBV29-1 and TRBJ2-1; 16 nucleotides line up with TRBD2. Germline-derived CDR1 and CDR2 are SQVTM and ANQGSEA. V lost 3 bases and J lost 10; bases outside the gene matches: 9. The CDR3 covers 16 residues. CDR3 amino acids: CSVEDLGLAGGQEQFF. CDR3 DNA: TGCAGCGTTGAGGACCTGGGACTAGCGGGAGGGCAAGAGCAGTTCTTC.

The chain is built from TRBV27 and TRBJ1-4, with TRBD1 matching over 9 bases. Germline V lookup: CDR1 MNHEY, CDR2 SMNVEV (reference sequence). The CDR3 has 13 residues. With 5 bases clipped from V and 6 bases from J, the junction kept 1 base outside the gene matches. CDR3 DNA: TGTGCCAGCAGTGACAGGGGGGATGAAAAACTGTTTTTT. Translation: CASSDRGDEKLFF.

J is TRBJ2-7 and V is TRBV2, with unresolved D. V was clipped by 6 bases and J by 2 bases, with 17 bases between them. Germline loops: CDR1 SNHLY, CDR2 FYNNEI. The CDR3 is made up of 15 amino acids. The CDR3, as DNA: TGTGCCAGCAGAAGGGTTAAGTTAACCCCCTACGAGCAGTACTTC. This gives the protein CASRRVKLTPYEQYF.

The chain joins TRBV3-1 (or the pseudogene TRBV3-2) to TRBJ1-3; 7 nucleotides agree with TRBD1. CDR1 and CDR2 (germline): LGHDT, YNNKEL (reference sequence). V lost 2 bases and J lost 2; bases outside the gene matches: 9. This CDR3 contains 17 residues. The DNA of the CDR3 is TGTGCCAGCAGCCAATACAGGGGTACCGGGGCTGGAAACACCATATATTTT. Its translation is CASSQYRGTGAGNTIYF.

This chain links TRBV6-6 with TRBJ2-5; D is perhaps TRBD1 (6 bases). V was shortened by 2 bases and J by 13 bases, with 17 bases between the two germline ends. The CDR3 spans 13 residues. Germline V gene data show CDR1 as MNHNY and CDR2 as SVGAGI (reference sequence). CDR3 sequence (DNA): TGTGCCAGCAGTTACGTCGGGACGGACAGACGGTACTTC. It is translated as CASSYVGTDRRYF.

CDR3 bases: TGTGCCAGCAGCCCCCGACTAGCGGGAGGGTCCTACAATGAGCAGTTCTTC. Translated: CASSPRLAGGSYNEQFF. The genes are TRBV11-3 and TRBJ2-1, with 14 bases identical to TRBD2. V shed 5 bases, J shed 1 base, and the junction held 4 bases outside the gene matches. The CDR3 runs 17 residues. Germline CDR1 SGHNT, CDR2 YENEEA.